Listed here are 3 T cell receptor beta chains from one sample, sequenced in a study of lymphopenia after photon versus proton radiotherapy. Clones were read by immunoSEQ multiplex PCR, and TCRdb kept only the in-frame ones, dropping some. The repertoire holds 150,000 to 200,000 clones, with roughly nine tenths as singletons. The sample here was peripheral blood, taken from a patient treated with photon-based radiotherapy. The receptors come from a man between 45 and 60 years old with gastric cancer.

This chain links TRBV5-4 with TRBJ2-7; D possibly matches TRBD1 or TRBD2 (5 bases each). The CDR3 sequence is 15 residues long. Deletions cut 4 bases from V and 3 bases from J, with 17 bases between. Germline-derived CDR1 and CDR2 are SGHNT and YYREEE (reference sequence). The CDR3 sequence: CASSRDPPRGYEQYF. The CDR3 coding sequence is TGTGCCAGCAGCCGGGACCCACCGAGGGGCTACGAGCAGTACTTC.

The V and J genes are TRBV7-9 and TRBJ2-3, with no clear D. The V and J ends lost 7 bases and 0 bases respectively, with 8 bases between them. The CDR3 consists of 13 residues. Germline-derived CDR1 and CDR2 are SEHNR and FQNEAQ (reference sequence). The CDR3 sequence: CASTQASTDTQYF. CDR3 nucleotides: TGTGCCAGCACCCAGGCTAGCACAGATACGCAGTATTTT.

The rearrangement links TRBV5-4 to TRBJ2-7; the match to TRBD2 covers 8 bases. The J segment lost 2 bases and the V segment lost 2 bases, leaving 6 bases of the junction unmatched. The CDR3 runs 15 residues. CDR1 and CDR2 from the germline V gene are SGHNT and YYREEE (reference sequence). The CDR3, as DNA: TGTGCCAGCAGCTTCGGGGGGGCGCGAGCCTACGAGCAGTACTTC. Protein sequence: CASSFGGARAYEQYF.